A selection of T cell receptor beta chains follows, all from one sample in a study of cytotoxic CD8 clonotypes in ibrutinib-treated CLL. Using immunoSEQ multiplex PCR, the repertoire was profiled, and TCRdb retains in-frame clones only, with some absent. Seen here are 190,000 or so clones, 72% observed once, and the top ten hold around an eighth. The material sequenced was PBMCs, taken after 24 months of ibrutinib treatment. The receptors derive from a human donor with chronic lymphocytic leukemia. Each CDR3 is given with its conserved first and last residue. Fields, in order: D gene, clone size, J gene, V gene, CDR3 protein, CDR3 DNA. The D gene is left open where the match is weak. Expanded clones are given a class, and other clones once, few, many or no size at all.

>-|-|TRBJ1-5|TRBV30
CAWSVRNQPQHF
TGTGCCTGGAGTGTGCGGAATCAGCCCCAGCATTTT
>-|-|TRBJ2-1|TRBV7-3
CASSSVLERYNEQFF
TGTGCCAGCAGCTCCGTTTTGGAGCGGTACAATGAGCAGTTCTTC
>TRBD2|-|TRBJ2-7|TRBV10-2
CASSESWTSGLTSSYEQYF
TGCGCCAGCAGTGAGTCCTGGACTAGCGGGTTGACGAGCTCCTACGAGCAGTACTTC
>-|-|TRBJ2-7|TRBV30
CAWKTYLAYEQYF
TGTGCCTGGAAAACGTACTTGGCCTACGAGCAGTACTTC
>-|-|TRBJ1-3|TRBV10-3
CAISESGFGNTIYF
TGTGCCATCAGTGAGAGCGGTTTTGGAAACACCATATATTTT
>TRBD2|-|TRBJ2-2|TRBV30
CAWRKGLLAGAPSGTGELFF
TGTGCCTGGAGGAAGGGCCTCCTAGCGGGAGCCCCCTCGGGGACCGGGGAGCTGTTTTTT
>-|few|TRBJ1-4|TRBV18
CASSSSGGKLFF
TGTGCCAGCTCATCGTCAGGTGGCAAACTGTTTTTT
>-|-|TRBJ2-6|TRBV7-2
CASSLGFTGANVLTF
TGTGCCAGCAGCTTGGGTTTTACTGGGGCCAACGTCCTGACTTTC
>TRBD1|-|TRBJ2-7|TRBV6-6
CATRGQGHEQYF
TGTGCCACCAGGGGACAGGGCCACGAGCAGTACTTC
>TRBD1|few|TRBJ2-7|TRBV7-9
CASSSWTGRYEQYF
TGTGCCAGCAGCTCCTGGACAGGGAGGTACGAGCAGTACTTC
>TRBD2|-|TRBJ2-7|TRBV9
CASSGTSGTYEQYF
TGTGCCAGCAGCGGGACTAGCGGTACCTACGAGCAGTACTTC
>-|-|TRBJ2-7|TRBV6-1
CASSTGISSYEQYF
TGTGCCAGCAGTACAGGGATCTCCTCCTACGAGCAGTACTTC
>-|-|TRBJ1-5|TRBV6-5
CASSANQPQHF
TGTGCCAGCAGCGCAAATCAGCCCCAGCATTTT
>-|-|TRBJ2-3|TRBV19
CASSSLEGFGSDTQYF
TGTGCCAGTAGTAGTCTGGAGGGTTTCGGGTCAGATACGCAGTATTTT
>-|-|TRBJ2-2|TRBV7-6
CASSFGTTNTGELFF
TGTGCCAGCAGCTTCGGGACAACGAACACCGGGGAGCTGTTTTTT
>-|few|TRBJ2-2|TRBV19
CASTGLTNTGELFF
TGTGCCAGTACTGGACTAACAAACACCGGGGAGCTGTTTTTT